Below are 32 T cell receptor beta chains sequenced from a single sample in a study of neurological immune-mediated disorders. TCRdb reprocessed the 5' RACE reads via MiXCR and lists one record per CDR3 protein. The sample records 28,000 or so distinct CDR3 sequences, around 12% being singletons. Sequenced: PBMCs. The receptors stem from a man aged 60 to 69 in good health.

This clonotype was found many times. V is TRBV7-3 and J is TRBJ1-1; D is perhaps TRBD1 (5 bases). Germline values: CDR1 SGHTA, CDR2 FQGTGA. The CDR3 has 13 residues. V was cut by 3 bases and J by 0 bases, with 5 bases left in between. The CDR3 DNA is TGTGCCAGCAGCTTGACAGTGAACACTGAAGCTTTCTTT. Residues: CASSLTVNTEAFF.

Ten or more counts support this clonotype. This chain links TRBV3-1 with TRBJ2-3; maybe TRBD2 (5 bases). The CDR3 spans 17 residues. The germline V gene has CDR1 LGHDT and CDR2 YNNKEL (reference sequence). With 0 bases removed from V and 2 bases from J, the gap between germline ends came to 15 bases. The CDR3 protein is CASSQDHTGVSTDTQYF. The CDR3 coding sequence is TGTGCCAGCAGCCAAGATCACACCGGGGTCTCCACAGATACGCAGTATTTT.

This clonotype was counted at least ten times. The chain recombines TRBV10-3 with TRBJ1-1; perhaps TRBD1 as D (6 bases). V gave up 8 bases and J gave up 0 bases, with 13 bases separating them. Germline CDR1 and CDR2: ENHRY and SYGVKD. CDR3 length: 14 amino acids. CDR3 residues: CAIGGTIMNTEAFF. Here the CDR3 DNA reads TGTGCCATCGGCGGGACAATCATGAACACTGAAGCTTTCTTT.

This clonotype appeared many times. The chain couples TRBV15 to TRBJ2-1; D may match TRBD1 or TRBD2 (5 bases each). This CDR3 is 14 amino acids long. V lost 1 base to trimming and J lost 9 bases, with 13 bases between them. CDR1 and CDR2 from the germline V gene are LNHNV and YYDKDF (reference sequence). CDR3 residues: CATSRVQGVSEQFF. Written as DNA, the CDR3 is TGTGCCACCAGCAGAGTTCAGGGAGTGAGTGAGCAGTTCTTC.

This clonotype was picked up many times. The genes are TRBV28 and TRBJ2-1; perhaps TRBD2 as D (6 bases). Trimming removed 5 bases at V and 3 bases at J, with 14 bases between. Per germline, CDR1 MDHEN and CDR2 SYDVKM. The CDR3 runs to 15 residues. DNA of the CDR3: TGTGCCAGCAGTGGCGGGACTCGCGACTACAATGAGCAGTTCTTC. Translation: CASSGGTRDYNEQFF.

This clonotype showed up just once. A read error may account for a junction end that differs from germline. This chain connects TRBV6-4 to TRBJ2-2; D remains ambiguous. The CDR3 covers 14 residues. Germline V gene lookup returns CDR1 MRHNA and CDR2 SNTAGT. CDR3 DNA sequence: TGTGCCAGAAGTGGGCTAACGGACACCGGGGAGCTGTTTTTT. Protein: CARSGLTDTGELFF.

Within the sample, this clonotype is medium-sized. CDR3 amino acids: CASSDRDAGELFF. The CDR3 DNA sequence: TGCGCCAGCAGTGACAGGGACGCCGGGGAGCTGTTTTTT. The chain combines TRBV10-2 with TRBJ2-2; D possibly matches TRBD1 or TRBD2 (5 bases each). The V gene lost 3 bases and the J gene lost 6 bases, with 8 bases spanning the gap. Germline CDR1 WSHSY, CDR2 SAAADI. The CDR3 consists of 13 residues.

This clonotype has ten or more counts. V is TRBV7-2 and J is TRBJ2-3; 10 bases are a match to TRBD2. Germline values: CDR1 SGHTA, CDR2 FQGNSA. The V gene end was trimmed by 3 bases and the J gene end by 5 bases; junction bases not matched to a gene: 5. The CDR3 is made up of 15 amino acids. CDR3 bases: TGTGCCAGCAGCTTTCTAGCGGGAGTTCTAGATACGCAGTATTTT. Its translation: CASSFLAGVLDTQYF.

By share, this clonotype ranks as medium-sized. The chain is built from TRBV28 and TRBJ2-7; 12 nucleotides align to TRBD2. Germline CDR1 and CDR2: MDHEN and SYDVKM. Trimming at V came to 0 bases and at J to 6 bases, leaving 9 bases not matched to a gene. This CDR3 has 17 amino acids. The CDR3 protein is CASSLWVLAGGPGEQYF. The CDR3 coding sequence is TGTGCCAGCAGTTTATGGGTTCTAGCGGGAGGGCCGGGCGAGCAGTACTTC. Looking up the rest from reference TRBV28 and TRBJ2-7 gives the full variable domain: DVKVTQSSRYLVKRTGEKVFLECVQDMDHENMFWYRQDPGLGLRLIYFSYDVKMKEKGDIPEGYSVSREKKERFSLILESASTNQTSMYLCASSLWVLAGGPGEQYFGPGTRLTVT.

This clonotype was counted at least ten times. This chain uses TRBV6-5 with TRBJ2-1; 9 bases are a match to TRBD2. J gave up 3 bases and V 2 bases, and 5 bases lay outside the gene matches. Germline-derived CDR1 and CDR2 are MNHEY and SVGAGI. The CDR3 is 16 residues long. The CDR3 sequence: CASSYVAGGYYNEQFF. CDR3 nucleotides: TGTGCCAGCAGTTACGTTGCGGGAGGGTACTACAATGAGCAGTTCTTC.

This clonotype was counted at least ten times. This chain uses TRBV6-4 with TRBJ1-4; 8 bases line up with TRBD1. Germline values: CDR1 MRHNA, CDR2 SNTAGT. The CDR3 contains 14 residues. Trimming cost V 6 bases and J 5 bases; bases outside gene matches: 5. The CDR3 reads CASRAQGGNEKLFF. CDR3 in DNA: TGTGCCAGCAGGGCACAGGGGGGCAATGAAAAACTGTTTTTT.

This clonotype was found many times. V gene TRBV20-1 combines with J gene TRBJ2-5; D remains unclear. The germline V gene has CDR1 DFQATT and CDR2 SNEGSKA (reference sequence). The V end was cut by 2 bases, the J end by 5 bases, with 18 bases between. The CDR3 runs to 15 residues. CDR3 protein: CSARTSGVLVETQYF. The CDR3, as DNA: TGCAGTGCTAGAACGAGTGGGGTTCTAGTGGAGACCCAGTACTTC.

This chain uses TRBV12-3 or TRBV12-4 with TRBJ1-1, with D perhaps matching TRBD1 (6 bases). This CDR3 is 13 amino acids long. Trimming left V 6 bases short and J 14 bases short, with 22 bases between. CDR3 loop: CASSLRGDTEGFF. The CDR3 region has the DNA TGTGCCAGCAGCCTGAGGGGGGACACTGAAGGCTTCTTT.

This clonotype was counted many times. In DNA, the CDR3 is TGTGCCACTCAGGGTGACGCAGATACGCAGTATTTT. This codes for CATQGDADTQYF. The V gene is TRBV10-3, the J gene TRBJ2-3; a possible D gene is TRBD1 (5 bases). The CDR3 spans 12 residues. Between the trimmed V and J ends, which lost 10 bases and 4 bases, there was a span of 12 bases. CDR1 and CDR2 (germline): ENHRY, SYGVKD.

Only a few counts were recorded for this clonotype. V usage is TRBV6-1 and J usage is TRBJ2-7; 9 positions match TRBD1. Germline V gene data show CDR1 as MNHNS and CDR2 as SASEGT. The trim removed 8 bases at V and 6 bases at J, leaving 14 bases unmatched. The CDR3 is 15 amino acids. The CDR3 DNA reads TGTGCCAGCCTAAGGGACAGGGTAATTCTAAGCGAGCAGTACTTC. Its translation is CASLRDRVILSEQYF.

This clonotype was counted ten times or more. This CDR3 reads CASGAGGEHNEQFF. CDR3 sequence (DNA): TGTGCCAGCGGGGCGGGGGGGGAGCATAATGAGCAGTTCTTC. The rearrangement links TRBV6-1 to TRBJ2-1, with TRBD2 matching over 9 bases. With V trimmed by 8 bases and J by 7 bases, 9 bases remained unmatched. The CDR3 contains 14 residues. Germline assignment: CDR1 MNHNS and CDR2 SASEGT.

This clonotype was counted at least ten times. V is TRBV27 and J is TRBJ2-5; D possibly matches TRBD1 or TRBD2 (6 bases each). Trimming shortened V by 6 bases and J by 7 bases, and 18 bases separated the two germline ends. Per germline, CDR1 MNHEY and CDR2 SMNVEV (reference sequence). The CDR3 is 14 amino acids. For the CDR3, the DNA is TGTGCCAGCAGAAGAACCCACAGGGAGGCGACCCAGTACTTC. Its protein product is CASRRTHREATQYF.

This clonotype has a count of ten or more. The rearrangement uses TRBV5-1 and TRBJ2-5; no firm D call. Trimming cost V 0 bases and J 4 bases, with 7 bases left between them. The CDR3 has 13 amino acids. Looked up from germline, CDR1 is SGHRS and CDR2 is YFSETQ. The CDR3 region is CASSLAFGETQYF. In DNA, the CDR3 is TGCGCCAGCAGCTTGGCATTTGGAGAGACCCAGTACTTC.

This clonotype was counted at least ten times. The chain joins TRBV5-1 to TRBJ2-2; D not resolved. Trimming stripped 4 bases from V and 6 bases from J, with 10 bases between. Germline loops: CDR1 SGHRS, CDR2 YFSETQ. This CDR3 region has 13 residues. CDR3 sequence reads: CASSRGRAGELFF. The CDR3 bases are TGCGCCAGCAGCAGAGGACGGGCCGGGGAGCTGTTTTTT.

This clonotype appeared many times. This chain's CDR3 is CASSPLYSQETQYF. The CDR3 region has the DNA TGCGCCAGCAGCCCTCTTTATTCCCAAGAGACCCAGTACTTC. V is TRBV5-1 and J is TRBJ2-5; no firm D call. Germline values: CDR1 SGHRS, CDR2 YFSETQ. The CDR3 has 14 residues. Trimming took 4 bases from V and 1 from J, leaving 11 bases between them.

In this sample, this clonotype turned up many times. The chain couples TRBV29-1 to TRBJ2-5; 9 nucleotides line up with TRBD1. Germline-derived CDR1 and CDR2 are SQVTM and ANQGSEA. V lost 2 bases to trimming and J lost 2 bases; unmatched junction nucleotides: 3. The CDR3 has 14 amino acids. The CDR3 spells CSVERGTGQETQYF. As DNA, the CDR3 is TGCAGCGTTGAAAGAGGGACAGGGCAAGAGACCCAGTACTTC.

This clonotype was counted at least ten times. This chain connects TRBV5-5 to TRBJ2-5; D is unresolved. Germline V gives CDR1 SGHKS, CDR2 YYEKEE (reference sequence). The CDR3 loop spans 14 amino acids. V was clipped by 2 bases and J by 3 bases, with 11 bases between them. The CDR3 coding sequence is TGTGCCAGCAGCTTATCTTTTGGGGAAGAGACCCAGTACTTC. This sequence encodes CASSLSFGEETQYF.

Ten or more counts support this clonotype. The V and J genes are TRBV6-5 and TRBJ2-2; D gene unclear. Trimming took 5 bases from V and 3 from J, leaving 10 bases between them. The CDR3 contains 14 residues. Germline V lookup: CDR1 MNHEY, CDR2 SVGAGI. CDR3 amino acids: CASSQGRDTGELFF. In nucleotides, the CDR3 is TGTGCCAGCAGTCAAGGACGGGACACCGGGGAGCTGTTTTTT.

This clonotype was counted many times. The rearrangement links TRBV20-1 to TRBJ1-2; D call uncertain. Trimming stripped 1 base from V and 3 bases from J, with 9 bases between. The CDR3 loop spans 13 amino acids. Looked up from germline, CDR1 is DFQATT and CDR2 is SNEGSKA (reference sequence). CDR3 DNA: TGCAGTGCTAGAGTGGGCGTCCACTATGGCTACACCTTC. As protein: CSARVGVHYGYTF.

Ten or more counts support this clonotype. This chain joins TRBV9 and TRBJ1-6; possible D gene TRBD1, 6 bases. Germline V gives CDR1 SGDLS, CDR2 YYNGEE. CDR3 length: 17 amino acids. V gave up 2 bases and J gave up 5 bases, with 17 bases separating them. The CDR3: CASSVRDTGLDNSPLHF. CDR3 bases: TGTGCCAGCAGCGTTCGGGACACCGGACTGGATAATTCACCCCTCCACTTT.

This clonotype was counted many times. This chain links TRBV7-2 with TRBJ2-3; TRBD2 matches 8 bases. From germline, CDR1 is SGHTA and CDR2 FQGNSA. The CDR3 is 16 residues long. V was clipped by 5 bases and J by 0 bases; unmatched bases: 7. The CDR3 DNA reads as TGTGCCAGCAGCATAGTAGCGGGACCTAGCACAGATACGCAGTATTTT. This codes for CASSIVAGPSTDTQYF.

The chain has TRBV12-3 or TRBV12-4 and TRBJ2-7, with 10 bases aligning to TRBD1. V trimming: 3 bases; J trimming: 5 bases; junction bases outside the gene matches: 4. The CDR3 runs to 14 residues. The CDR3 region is CASSFGTGVHEQYF. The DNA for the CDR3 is TGTGCCAGCAGTTTCGGGACAGGGGTGCACGAGCAGTACTTC.

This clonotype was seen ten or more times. The CDR3 is CASSQDRWPGELFF. CDR3 DNA sequence: TGTGCCAGCAGCCAAGATCGGTGGCCCGGGGAGCTGTTTTTT. The chain has TRBV14 and TRBJ2-2; D gene uncertain. Trimming removed 0 bases from V and 6 bases from J, with 8 bases in between. The CDR3 loop spans 14 amino acids. Per the germline V gene, CDR1 is SGHDN and CDR2 is FVKESK. Full variable domain (missing parts from reference TRBV14 and TRBJ2-2): EAGVTQFPSHSVIEKGQTVTLRCDPISGHDNLYWYRRVMGKEIKFLLHFVKESKQDESGMPNNRFLAERTGGTYSTLKVQPAELEDSGVYFCASSQDRWPGELFFGEGSRLTVL.

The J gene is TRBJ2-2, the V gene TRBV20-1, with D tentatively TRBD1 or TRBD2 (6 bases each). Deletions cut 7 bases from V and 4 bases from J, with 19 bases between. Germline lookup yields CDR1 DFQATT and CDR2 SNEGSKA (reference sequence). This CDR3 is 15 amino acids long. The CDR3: CSVRGRGLGTGELFF. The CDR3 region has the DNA TGCAGTGTTAGGGGTCGGGGGCTAGGCACCGGGGAGCTGTTTTTT.

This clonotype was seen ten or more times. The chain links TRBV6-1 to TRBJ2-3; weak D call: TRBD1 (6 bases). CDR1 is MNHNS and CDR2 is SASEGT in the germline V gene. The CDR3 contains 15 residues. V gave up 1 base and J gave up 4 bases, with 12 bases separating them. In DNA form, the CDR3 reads TGTGCCAGCAGTGAAGGGGGGCAGCTCGCAGATACGCAGTATTTT. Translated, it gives CASSEGGQLADTQYF.

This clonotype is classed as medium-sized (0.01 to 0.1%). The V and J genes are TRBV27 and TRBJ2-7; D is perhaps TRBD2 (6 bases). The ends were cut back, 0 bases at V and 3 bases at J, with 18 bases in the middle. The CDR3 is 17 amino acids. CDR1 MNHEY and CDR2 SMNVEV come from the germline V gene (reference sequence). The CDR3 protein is CASSLSMGDFRVYEQYF. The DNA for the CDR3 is TGTGCCAGCAGTTTATCAATGGGGGACTTTCGGGTCTACGAGCAGTACTTC.

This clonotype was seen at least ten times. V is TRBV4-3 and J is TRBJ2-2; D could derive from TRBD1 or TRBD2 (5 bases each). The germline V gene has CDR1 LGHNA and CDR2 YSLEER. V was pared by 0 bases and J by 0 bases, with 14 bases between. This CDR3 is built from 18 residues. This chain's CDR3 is CASSQEQTGTANTGELFF. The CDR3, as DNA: TGCGCCAGCAGCCAAGAACAAACCGGGACCGCGAACACCGGGGAGCTGTTTTTT.